This T cell receptor beta chain was found in a study of blood T cell repertoires in COVID-19. As for the study in general: Two negative PCRs, clearance, or symptom resolution characterized the recovered Cohort 3 donors.

In germline, CDR1 is SGHTA, CDR2 FQGTGA. The J segment lost 6 bases and the V segment lost 5 bases, leaving 7 bases of the junction unmatched. The CDR3 is made up of 14 amino acids. Recruitment covered roughly 22 US areas and drew participants whose ages spanned roughly 18 to 90 years. As originally analysed: Amplification from reference gene primers served as the basis for estimated nucleated cell counts. Sequencing used immunoSEQ multiplex PCR; TCRdb keeps in-frame clones, though not all of them. From that table come the V and J calls and clone size; the DNA was used to work out D and trimming. Here the sample spans about 170,000 clones, 65% to 80% being singletons.

The TCR comes from a woman between 70 and 85 years old in a cohort exposed to, infected with or recovered from COVID-19 (not recorded which). Sequencing used PBMCs or T cells enriched from blood (not recorded which). This chain uses TRBV7-3 with TRBJ2-1, with 7 positions matching TRBD1. This chain's CDR3 is CASSPSSGGNEQFF. The CDR3 nucleotides read TGTGCCAGCAGCCCTTCGTCAGGGGGCAATGAGCAGTTCTTC.